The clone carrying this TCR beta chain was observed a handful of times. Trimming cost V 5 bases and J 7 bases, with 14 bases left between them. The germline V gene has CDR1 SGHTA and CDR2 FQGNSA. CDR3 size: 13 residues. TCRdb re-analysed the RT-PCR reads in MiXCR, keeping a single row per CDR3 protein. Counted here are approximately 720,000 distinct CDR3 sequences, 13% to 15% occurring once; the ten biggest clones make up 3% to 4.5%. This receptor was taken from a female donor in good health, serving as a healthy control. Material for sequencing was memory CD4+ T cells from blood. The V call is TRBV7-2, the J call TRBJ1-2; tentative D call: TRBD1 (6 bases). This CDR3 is CASSPTGSPGYTF. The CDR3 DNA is TGTGCCAGCAGCCCTACAGGGTCGCCTGGCTACACCTTC.